This T cell receptor (beta chain) was observed in a study of T cell repertoires in cytomegalovirus infection. Broader study findings: Across the ex vivo response, the dominant clonotypes were HLA-C-restricted CMV-specific TCR beta clonotypes.

MiXCR was run by TCRdb on the reads, yielding one entry per CDR3 protein. The sample lists a few hundred thousand distinct CDR3 sequences, more than 25% occurring once. A few counts support this clonotype. Its antigen is unidentified. CDR1 SGHTA and CDR2 FQGNSA come from the germline V gene. The CDR3 length is 16 residues. The trim removed 1 base at V and 5 bases at J, leaving 8 bases unmatched. The chain is built from TRBV7-2 and TRBJ2-1, with 7 bases aligning to TRBD2. The sequenced sample consisted of PBMCs. This clonotype was obtained from a human donor in good health (CMV status not recorded). Some clones in this sample may be carry-over from other donors' samples. For the CDR3, the DNA is TGTGCCAGCAGCTTAGGTGTGGCTAGCGGTAACAATGAGCAGTTCTTC. This translates into CASSLGVASGNNEQFF.